This is a list of T cell receptor beta chains from one sample in a study of control samples from healthy donors and cancer patients. Data came from immunoSEQ multiplex PCR; TCRdb stores just in-frame clones and leaves some out. The profile shows approximately 70,000 clones, over 75% of them singletons. Sequenced input: PBMCs. The receptors here all came from a woman in her forties or fifties with head and neck cancer. Both conserved end residues are part of each CDR3. D genes are given only for firm matches. Only some rows state a clone size, as once, few, many or a class for expanded clones.

V: TRBV9
J: TRBJ2-1
size: NA
D: NA
DNA: TGTGCCAGCAGCGAGAGTACGAAAAATGAGCAGTTCTTC
CDR3: CASSESTKNEQFF

V: TRBV7-2
J: TRBJ2-1
size: NA
D: NA
DNA: TGTGCCAGCAGCTCCGGGGACGGCTACAATGAGCAGTTCTTC
CDR3: CASSSGDGYNEQFF

V: TRBV7-8
J: TRBJ2-1
size: NA
D: NA
DNA: TGTGCCAGCAGCTTAATTCAGGGAAGGGGGCAGTTCTTC
CDR3: CASSLIQGRGQFF

V: TRBV28
J: TRBJ2-2
size: NA
D: NA
DNA: TGTGCCAGCAGCTGGGGGGCAATCACCGGGGAGCTGTTTTTT
CDR3: CASSWGAITGELFF

V: TRBV30
J: TRBJ2-7
size: NA
D: NA
DNA: TGTGCCTGGGCTTTCGACAGCTCCCCTGGGGACGAGCAGTACTTC
CDR3: CAWAFDSSPGDEQYF

V: TRBV5-3
J: TRBJ2-5
size: few
D: TRBD2
DNA: TGTGCCAGAAGCCGAAAGGTGGGGGGACTAGCACAGACCCAGTACTTC
CDR3: CARSRKVGGLAQTQYF

V: TRBV5-1
J: TRBJ2-7
size: NA
D: NA
DNA: TGCGCCAGCAGCCCCGAGGGTCCCCACAACGCCTACGAGCAGTACTTC
CDR3: CASSPEGPHNAYEQYF

V: TRBV7-9
J: TRBJ1-6
size: NA
D: TRBD1
DNA: TGTGCCAGCAGCTTTTACAGGGGTAATTCACCCCTCCACTTT
CDR3: CASSFYRGNSPLHF

V: TRBV15
J: TRBJ1-2
size: NA
D: NA
DNA: TGTGCCACCAGCCCACGAAGTAGGACCGCGAACTATGGCTACACCTTC
CDR3: CATSPRSRTANYGYTF

V: TRBV2
J: TRBJ2-2
size: NA
D: TRBD1
DNA: TGTGCCAGCAGTGGACGCACAGGGGGAGGGGAGCTGTTTTTT
CDR3: CASSGRTGGGELFF

V: TRBV7-9
J: TRBJ1-3
size: NA
D: NA
DNA: TGTGCCAGCAGCTCGAGGGCGGGACCTGGAAACACCATATATTTT
CDR3: CASSSRAGPGNTIYF

V: TRBV14
J: TRBJ1-2
size: NA
D: NA
DNA: TGTGCCAGCAGCCAAGCCTTATCTAACTATGGCTACACCTTC
CDR3: CASSQALSNYGYTF

V: TRBV2
J: TRBJ1-4
size: few
D: NA
DNA: TGTGCCAGCAGTCACGGAAGGAGCAAACGTAATGAAAAACTGTTTTTT
CDR3: CASSHGRSKRNEKLFF

V: TRBV4-2
J: TRBJ2-1
size: NA
D: NA
DNA: TGTGCCAGCAGCCAAGACCAGACGCCTACCTACTACAATGAGCAGTTCTTC
CDR3: CASSQDQTPTYYNEQFF

V: TRBV6-5
J: TRBJ1-4
size: NA
D: NA
DNA: TGTGCCAGCAGTCCCCTGGGGGGGATCGATGAAAAACTGTTTTTT
CDR3: CASSPLGGIDEKLFF

V: TRBV5-1
J: TRBJ1-1
size: NA
D: NA
DNA: TGCGCCAGCAGCTATGCCGGGAAGACGAACACTGAAGCTTTCTTT
CDR3: CASSYAGKTNTEAFF

V: TRBV19
J: TRBJ2-6
size: few
D: NA
DNA: TGTGCCAGTAGCCTAAAGTCGGGCGGGGCCAACGTCCTGACTTTC
CDR3: CASSLKSGGANVLTF

V: TRBV2
J: TRBJ2-3
size: NA
D: NA
DNA: TGTGCCAGCAGTGATTTCCGCGGGGGCACAGATACGCAGTATTTT
CDR3: CASSDFRGGTDTQYF

V: TRBV30
J: TRBJ2-2
size: NA
D: NA
DNA: TGTGCCTGGAGCAGGGGAGGGAACACCGGGGAGCTGTTTTTT
CDR3: CAWSRGGNTGELFF

V: TRBV4-1
J: TRBJ2-5
size: once
D: TRBD2
DNA: TGCGCCAGCAGCCAAGATTTGTTCCTAGCGGAAGAGACCCAGTACTTC
CDR3: CASSQDLFLAEETQYF

V: TRBV5-1
J: TRBJ2-5
size: NA
D: NA
DNA: TGCGCCAGCAGCTTTGACGGAAACCAAGAGACCCAGTACTTC
CDR3: CASSFDGNQETQYF

V: TRBV5-1
J: TRBJ2-2
size: once
D: NA
DNA: TGCGCCAGCAGCCGGGACGGAGGCGACACCGGGGAGCTGTTTTTT
CDR3: CASSRDGGDTGELFF

V: TRBV18
J: TRBJ2-7
size: NA
D: NA
DNA: TGTGCCAGCTCACCGGGGGGCAAGAAGGGCGACGAGCAGTACTTC
CDR3: CASSPGGKKGDEQYF

V: TRBV6-2/TRBV6-3
J: TRBJ1-2
size: NA
D: NA
DNA: TGTGCCAGCAGTTTGGTCGGGGACTATGGCTACACCTTC
CDR3: CASSLVGDYGYTF

V: TRBV15
J: TRBJ2-1
size: NA
D: TRBD2
DNA: TGTGCCACCAGCCGCTTGCAGCGGGGGAACTACAATGAGCAGTTCTTC
CDR3: CATSRLQRGNYNEQFF

V: TRBV2
J: TRBJ1-3
size: NA
D: NA
DNA: TGTGCCAGCAGGGACGGAAACACCATATATTTT
CDR3: CASRDGNTIYF

V: TRBV29-1
J: TRBJ1-2
size: NA
D: NA
DNA: TGCAGCGTTGAAGAGAGGGGGGGCGATGGCTACACCTTC
CDR3: CSVEERGGDGYTF

V: TRBV7-9
J: TRBJ1-1
size: few
D: TRBD1
DNA: TGTGCCAGCAGCATTCCGGACAGGGACAACACTGAAGCTTTCTTT
CDR3: CASSIPDRDNTEAFF

V: TRBV15
J: TRBJ2-7
size: few
D: NA
DNA: TGTGCCACCAGCAGAGGTTTAGGGTACTCCTACGAGCAGTACTTC
CDR3: CATSRGLGYSYEQYF

V: TRBV6-2/TRBV6-3
J: TRBJ1-5
size: NA
D: NA
DNA: TGTGCCGGCAGTTACTCGAAAGCACTCCAAAATCAGCCCCAGCATTTT
CDR3: CAGSYSKALQNQPQHF

V: TRBV7-6
J: TRBJ1-5
size: NA
D: TRBD1
DNA: TGTGCCAGCGCAAGGGACAGCGTGAATCAGCCCCAGCATTTT
CDR3: CASARDSVNQPQHF

V: TRBV11-1
J: TRBJ2-7
size: NA
D: TRBD1
DNA: TGTGCCAGCAGGTCCCGGGACAGGGGTTACGAGCAGTACTTC
CDR3: CASRSRDRGYEQYF

V: TRBV2
J: TRBJ2-7
size: NA
D: NA
DNA: TGTGCCAGCATGCGGGGTTACGAGCAGTACTTC
CDR3: CASMRGYEQYF

V: TRBV12-5
J: TRBJ2-5
size: NA
D: NA
DNA: TGTGCTAGTGGTAGTCCTCAAGAAGAGACCCAGTACTTC
CDR3: CASGSPQEETQYF

V: TRBV28
J: TRBJ1-2
size: NA
D: NA
DNA: TGTGCCAGCAGTCCCCTCGAGACGAGCTATGGCTACACCTTC
CDR3: CASSPLETSYGYTF

V: TRBV5-1
J: TRBJ2-5
size: NA
D: TRBD1
DNA: TGCGCCAGCAGCTTAATCACAGGGGAAGAGACCCAGTACTTC
CDR3: CASSLITGEETQYF

V: TRBV6-6
J: TRBJ1-2
size: NA
D: NA
DNA: TGTGCCAGCAGTTATCTCGGGCAGGGCAATTCAATATTGACCTTC
CDR3: CASSYLGQGNSILTF

V: TRBV6-2/TRBV6-3
J: TRBJ1-4
size: NA
D: NA
DNA: TGTGCCAGCAGCCGGTCCACCACAAGGAATGAAAAACTGTTTTTT
CDR3: CASSRSTTRNEKLFF

V: TRBV19
J: TRBJ2-1
size: NA
D: TRBD1
DNA: TGTGCCAGTAGTATAACAGGGGATGAGCAGTTCTTC
CDR3: CASSITGDEQFF

V: TRBV2
J: TRBJ1-1
size: NA
D: NA
DNA: TGTGCCAGCAGTGAGCGCCCTCGGGCTGAAGCTTTCTTT
CDR3: CASSERPRAEAFF